This T cell receptor (beta chain) was documented in a study of CD8+ T cells in alopecia areata. This CDR3 contains 14 residues. Germline assignment: CDR1 SGHRS and CDR2 YFSETQ. Unmatched junction bases numbered 3, after V lost 1 base and J lost 5 bases. Treatment given: oral pan-JAK inhibitor, 5-10 mg twice daily. cDNA serving as the sequencing template came from extracted, reverse transcribed RNA. Only in-frame clones appear in the TCRdb table, and some are missing; sequencing was by immunoSEQ multiplex PCR. The sample has around 270,000 clones, roughly 50% seen once; the top ten hold about 1.8%. Sample: CD4+ T cells sorted from blood, taken at week 24, from a patient treated with tofacitinib. This TCR was recovered from a human donor with alopecia areata. This chain connects TRBV5-1 to TRBJ2-5; the match to TRBD1 covers 9 bases. This CDR3 is CASSLTGGAETQYF. CDR3 DNA sequence: TGCGCCAGCAGCTTGACAGGGGGCGCGGAGACCCAGTACTTC. Together with reference TRBV5-1 and TRBJ2-5, the CDR3 gives the full variable domain: KAGVTQTPRYLIKTRGQQVTLSCSPISGHRSVSWYQQTPGQGLQFLFEYFSETQRNKGNFPGRFSGRQFSNSRSEMNVSTLELGDSALYLCASSLTGGAETQYFGPGTRLLVL.